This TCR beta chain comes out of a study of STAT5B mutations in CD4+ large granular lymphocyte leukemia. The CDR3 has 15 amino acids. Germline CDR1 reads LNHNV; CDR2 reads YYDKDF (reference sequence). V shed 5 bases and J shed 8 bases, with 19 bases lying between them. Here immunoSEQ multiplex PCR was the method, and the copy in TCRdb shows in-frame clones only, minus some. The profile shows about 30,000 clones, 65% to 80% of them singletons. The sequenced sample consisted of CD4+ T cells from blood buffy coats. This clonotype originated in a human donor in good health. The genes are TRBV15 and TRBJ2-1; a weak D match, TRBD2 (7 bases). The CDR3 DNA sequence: TGTGCCACCAGCTCCCCAGGGGTGCGGGAGTATGAGCAGTTCTTC. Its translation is CATSSPGVREYEQFF.